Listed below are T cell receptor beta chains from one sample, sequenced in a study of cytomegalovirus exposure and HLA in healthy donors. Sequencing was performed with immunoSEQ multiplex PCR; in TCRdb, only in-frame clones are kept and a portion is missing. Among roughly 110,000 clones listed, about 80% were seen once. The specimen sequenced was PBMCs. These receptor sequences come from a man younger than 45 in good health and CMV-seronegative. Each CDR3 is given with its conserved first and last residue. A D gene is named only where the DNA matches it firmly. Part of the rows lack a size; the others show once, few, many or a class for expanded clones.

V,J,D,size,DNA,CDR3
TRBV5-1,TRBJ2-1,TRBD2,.,TGCGCCAGCAGCGTGGGACTAGCGGGTTACAATGAGCAGTTCTTC,CASSVGLAGYNEQFF
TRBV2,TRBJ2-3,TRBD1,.,TGTGCCAGCAGTGGGGACAGGAGCACAGATACGCAGTATTTT,CASSGDRSTDTQYF
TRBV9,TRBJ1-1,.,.,TGTGCCAGCAGTGCTATACCCGAAAACACTGAAGCTTTCTTT,CASSAIPENTEAFF
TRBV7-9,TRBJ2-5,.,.,TGTGCCAGCAGCCAGGCTACAGGGTTTCAAGAGACCCAGTACTTC,CASSQATGFQETQYF
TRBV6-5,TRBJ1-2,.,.,TGTGCCAGCTTCCAGCGGAGGGGCTATGGCTACACCTTC,CASFQRRGYGYTF
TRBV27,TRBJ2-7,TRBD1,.,TGTGCCAGCACCTTGAGGGGGACAGGGCCCTACGAGCAGTACTTC,CASTLRGTGPYEQYF
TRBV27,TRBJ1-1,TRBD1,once,TGTGCCAGCAGTTTGGAGGGGGCCCTTACTGAAGCTTTCTTT,CASSLEGALTEAFF
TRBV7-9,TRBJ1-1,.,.,TGTGCCAGCAGCTTTGACAGCATGAACACTGAAGCTTTCTTT,CASSFDSMNTEAFF
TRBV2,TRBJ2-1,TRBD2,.,TGTGCCAGCACTAGCGGTTTCGGGGATGAGCAGTTCTTC,CASTSGFGDEQFF
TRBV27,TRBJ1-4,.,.,TGTGCCAGCAGTTTAACCTTAGCAACTAATGAAAAACTGTTTTTT,CASSLTLATNEKLFF
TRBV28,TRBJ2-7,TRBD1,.,TGTGCCAGCAGTTTAATGACAGGGAGTTCCTACGAGCAGTACTTC,CASSLMTGSSYEQYF
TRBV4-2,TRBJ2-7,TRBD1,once,TGTGCCAGCAGCCAAGAACAGGGGAGTCCAGCCTACGAGCAGTACTTC,CASSQEQGSPAYEQYF
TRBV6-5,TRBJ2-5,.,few,TGTGCCAGCAGTTATCGGGGGAAAGAGACCCAGTACTTC,CASSYRGKETQYF
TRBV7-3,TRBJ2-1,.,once,TGTGCCAGCAGCTCTACAGGATACAATGAGCAGTTCTTC,CASSSTGYNEQFF
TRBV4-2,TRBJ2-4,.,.,TGTGCCAGCAGCGGGTTAGGGGGCAAAAACATTCAGTACTTC,CASSGLGGKNIQYF
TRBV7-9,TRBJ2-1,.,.,TGTGCCAGCAGCTTAGGTCAGGGCAATGAGCAGTTCTTC,CASSLGQGNEQFF
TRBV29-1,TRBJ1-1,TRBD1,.,TGCAGCGTTGAGCGGGACAGGGGGAACACTGAAGCTTTCTTT,CSVERDRGNTEAFF
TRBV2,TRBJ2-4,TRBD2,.,TGTGCCAGCAGTGGGGACTATAGGGGCATTCAGTACTTC,CASSGDYRGIQYF